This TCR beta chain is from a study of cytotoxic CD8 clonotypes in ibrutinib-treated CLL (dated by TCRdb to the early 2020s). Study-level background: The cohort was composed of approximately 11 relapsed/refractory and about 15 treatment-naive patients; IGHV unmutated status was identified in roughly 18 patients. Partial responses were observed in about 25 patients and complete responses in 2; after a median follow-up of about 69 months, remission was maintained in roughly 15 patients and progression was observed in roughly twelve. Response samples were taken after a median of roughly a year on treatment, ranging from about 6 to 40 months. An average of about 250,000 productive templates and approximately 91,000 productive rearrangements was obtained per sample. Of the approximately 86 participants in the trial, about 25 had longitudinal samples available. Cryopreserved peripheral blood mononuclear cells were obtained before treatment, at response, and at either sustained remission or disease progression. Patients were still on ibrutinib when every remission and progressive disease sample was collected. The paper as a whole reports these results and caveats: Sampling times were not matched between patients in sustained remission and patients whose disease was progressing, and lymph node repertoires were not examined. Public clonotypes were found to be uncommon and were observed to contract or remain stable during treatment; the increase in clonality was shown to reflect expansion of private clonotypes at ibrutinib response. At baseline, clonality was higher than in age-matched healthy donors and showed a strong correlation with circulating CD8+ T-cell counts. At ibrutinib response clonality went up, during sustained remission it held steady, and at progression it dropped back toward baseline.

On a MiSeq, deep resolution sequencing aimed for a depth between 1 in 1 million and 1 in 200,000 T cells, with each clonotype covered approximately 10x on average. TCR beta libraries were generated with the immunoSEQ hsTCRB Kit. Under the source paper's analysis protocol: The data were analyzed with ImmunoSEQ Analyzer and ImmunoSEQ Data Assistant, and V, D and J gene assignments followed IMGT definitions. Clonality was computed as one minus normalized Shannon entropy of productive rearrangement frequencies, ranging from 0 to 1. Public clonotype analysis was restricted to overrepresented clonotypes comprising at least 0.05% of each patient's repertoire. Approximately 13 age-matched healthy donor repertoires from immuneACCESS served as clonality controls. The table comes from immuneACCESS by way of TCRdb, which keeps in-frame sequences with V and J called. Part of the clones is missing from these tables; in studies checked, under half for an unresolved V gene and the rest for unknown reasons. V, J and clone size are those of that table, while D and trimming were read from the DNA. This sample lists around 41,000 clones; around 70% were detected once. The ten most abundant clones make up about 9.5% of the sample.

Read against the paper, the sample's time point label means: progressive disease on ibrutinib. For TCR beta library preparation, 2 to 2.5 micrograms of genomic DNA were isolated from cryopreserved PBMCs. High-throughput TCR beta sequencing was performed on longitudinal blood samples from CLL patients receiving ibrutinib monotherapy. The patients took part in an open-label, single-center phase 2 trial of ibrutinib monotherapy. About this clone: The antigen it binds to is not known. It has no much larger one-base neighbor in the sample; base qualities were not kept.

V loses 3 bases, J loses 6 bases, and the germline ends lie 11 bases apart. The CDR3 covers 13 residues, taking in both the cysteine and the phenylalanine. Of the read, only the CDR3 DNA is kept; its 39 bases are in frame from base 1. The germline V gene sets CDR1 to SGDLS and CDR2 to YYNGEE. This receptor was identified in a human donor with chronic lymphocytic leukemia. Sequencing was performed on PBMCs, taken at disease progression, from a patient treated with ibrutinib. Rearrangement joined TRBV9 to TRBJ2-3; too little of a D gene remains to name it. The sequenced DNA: TGTGCCAGCAGCGCCCGTCCCGGGGATACGCAGTATTTT. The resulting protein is CASSARPGDTQYF.